This T cell receptor (beta chain) was observed in a study of T cell repertoires in aging, cancer and after chemotherapy. At the level of the study: Paired samples before and after chemotherapy came from glioblastoma patients receiving temozolomide-based therapy. The whole study produced a dataset of several million TCR reads. Overall study results and limits: Rebound thymic output was suggested by rising median generation probability during chemotherapy in each cancer cohort.

This CDR3 is 14 amino acids long. Per germline, CDR1 SEHNR and CDR2 FQNEAQ (reference sequence). V lost 4 bases and J lost 3; bases outside the gene matches: 6. Multiplex touch-down PCR with TRB-A/B primers amplified rearranged V-D-J TRB sequences. TCRdb reprocessed the multiplex PCR reads with MiXCR, giving one entry per CDR3 protein. The sample carries more than 950 distinct CDR3 sequences, about 19% recorded once. Peripheral blood genomic DNA, not sorted cells or RNA, was the template. By proportion, this clonotype is medium-sized. Its antigen is unidentified. This chain links TRBV7-9 with TRBJ2-7; 7 bases map to TRBD1. The source of this sequence is a human donor with a solid tumor. The sequencing sample was made of blood. DNA of the CDR3: TGTGCCAGCAGCTCTCCGGGACAGAACTACGAGCAGTACTTC. This translates into CASSSPGQNYEQYF. Together with reference TRBV7-9 and TRBJ2-7, the CDR3 gives the full variable domain: DTGVSQNPRHKITKRGQNVTFRCDPISEHNRLYWYRQTLGQGPEFLTYFQNEAQLEKSRLLSDRFSAERPKGSFSTLEIQRTEQGDSAMYLCASSSPGQNYEQYFGPGTRLTVT.